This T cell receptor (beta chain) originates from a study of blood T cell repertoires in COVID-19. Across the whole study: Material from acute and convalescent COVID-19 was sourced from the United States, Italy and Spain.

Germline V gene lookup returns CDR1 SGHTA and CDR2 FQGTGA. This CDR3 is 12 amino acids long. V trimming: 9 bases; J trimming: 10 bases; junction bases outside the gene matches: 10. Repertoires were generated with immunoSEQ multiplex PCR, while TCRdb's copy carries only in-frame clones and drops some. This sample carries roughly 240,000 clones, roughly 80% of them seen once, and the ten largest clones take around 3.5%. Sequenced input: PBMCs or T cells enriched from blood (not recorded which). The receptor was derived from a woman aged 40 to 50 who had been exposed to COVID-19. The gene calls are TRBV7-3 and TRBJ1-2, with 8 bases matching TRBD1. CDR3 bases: TGTGCCAGGTTGGACAGGGAAACGGACTACACCTTC. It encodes CARLDRETDYTF.